What follows describes a single T cell receptor (beta chain). Its antigen is not identified. The method was immunoSEQ multiplex PCR; TCRdb's version includes in-frame clones alone and lacks a portion of them. The sample lists around 120,000 clones, approximately 84% occurring once. Germline lookup yields CDR1 SGHVS and CDR2 FQNEAQ. The trim removed 3 bases at V and 4 bases at J, leaving 6 bases unmatched. This CDR3 has 15 amino acids. The source of the sample is a study of T cell responses to AZD1222 COVID-19 vaccine. For the study at large: It was second doses at about 4 or about 12 weeks that were pooled.

Study observations and caveats: Scientists sampled the repertoires only once the peak T cell response had passed.

The V call is TRBV7-8, the J call TRBJ2-1; 7 bases are a match to TRBD2. The starting material was peripheral blood, obtained on day 0 of AZD1222 vaccination. This TCR came from an adult in good health. This chain's CDR3 is CASSFGLAAYNEQFF. The CDR3 nucleotides read TGTGCCAGCAGCTTTGGCCTAGCGGCGTACAATGAGCAGTTCTTC.